Below, 28 T cell receptor beta chains from the same sample are listed, as sequenced in a study of early T cells in non-severe SARS-CoV-2 infection (dated by TCRdb to the early 2020s). Libraries were made using 5' RACE. TCRdb shows the sequencer as NextSeq 500. TCRdb trimmed public reads at Q25 via fastp, called clones via MiXCR and kept in-frame beta chains. Under each unique CDR3 protein, matching rows form one entry showing the most common genes and DNA. In all, the sample holds about 35,000 distinct CDR3 sequences, and roughly 6% of those were seen once. Approximately 7.2% of the sample is held by the ten biggest clonotypes. Input material: whole blood. All receptors derive from an adult who was a healthcare worker with PCR-confirmed SARS-CoV-2 infection or an uninfected control (not recorded which).

This clonotype was observed many times. The chain is built from TRBV5-1 and TRBJ1-6, with TRBD1 as a possible D gene (5 bases). Trimming pared 6 bases from V and 7 bases from J, leaving 14 bases between. The CDR3 is 14 residues long. Germline loops: CDR1 SGHRS, CDR2 YFSETQ. CDR3 bases: TGCGCCAGCATGCTTGCGGGGACGAATTCACCCCTCCACTTT. Protein product: CASMLAGTNSPLHF.

In its sample, this clonotype was seen many times. The chain couples TRBV7-2 to TRBJ2-1; weak D call: TRBD2 (5 bases). The CDR3 is 17 residues long. Between the trimmed V and J ends, which lost 0 bases and 0 bases, there was a span of 12 bases. From germline, CDR1 is SGHTA and CDR2 FQGNSA. CDR3 DNA: TGTGCCAGCAGCTTAGCGCCGGTAGCGATCTCCTACAATGAGCAGTTCTTC. Residues: CASSLAPVAISYNEQFF.

This clonotype was observed many times. This chain links TRBV6-4 with TRBJ1-5; D gene ambiguous. This CDR3 is built from 14 residues. Germline values: CDR1 MRHNA, CDR2 SNTAGT. V was pared by 7 bases and J by 7 bases, with 17 bases between. CDR3 sequence: CASIVFGAEQPQHF. In DNA, the CDR3 is TGTGCCAGCATTGTGTTTGGCGCGGAACAGCCCCAGCATTTT.

This chain links TRBV11-2 with TRBJ2-6; possibly TRBD1 or TRBD2 for D (5 bases each). V was pared by 1 base and J by 2 bases, with 18 bases between. Germline V gives CDR1 SGHAT, CDR2 FQNNGV. CDR3 length: 19 residues. The CDR3 DNA sequence: TGTGCCAGCAGCTTAGCCCGAGGGGAAGTTTGGACTGGGGCCAACGTCCTGACTTTC. Amino acid sequence: CASSLARGEVWTGANVLTF.

The genes are TRBV29-1 and TRBJ1-3, with D possibly matching TRBD1 (6 bases). The V end was cut by 6 bases, the J end by 2 bases, with 11 bases between. The germline CDR1 and CDR2 sequences are SQVTM and ANQGSEA. The CDR3 loop spans 13 amino acids. The CDR3: CSVTTGPGNTIYF. The DNA of the CDR3 is TGCAGCGTCACGACAGGCCCTGGAAACACCATATATTTT.

The sample holds many counts of this clonotype. The genes are TRBV15 and TRBJ1-5; D is perhaps TRBD1 (6 bases). The CDR3 sequence is 17 residues long. Germline loops: CDR1 LNHNV, CDR2 YYDKDF (reference sequence). V was shortened by 0 bases and J by 3 bases, with 15 bases between the two germline ends. DNA for the CDR3: TGTGCCACCAGCAGAGACCCCCCCGGACAGCTCAATCAGCCCCAGCATTTT. Translating gives CATSRDPPGQLNQPQHF.

This clonotype was seen ten or more times. The DNA of the CDR3 is TGCAGCGCACAAGGGACTAGCGGGACCTACAATGAGCAGTTCTTC. Its protein is CSAQGTSGTYNEQFF. V is TRBV29-1 and J is TRBJ2-1, with TRBD2 matching 13 bases. Germline V gene data show CDR1 as SQVTM and CDR2 as ANQGSEA. Trimming cost V 7 bases and J 2 bases; bases outside gene matches: 5. This CDR3 contains 15 residues.

This clonotype was recorded many times. The CDR3: CASSPYLRDPYGYTF. CDR3 coding DNA: TGCGCCAGCAGCCCATACCTACGGGATCCCTATGGCTACACCTTC. V usage is TRBV4-3 and J usage is TRBJ1-2, with no clear D. This CDR3 is 15 amino acids long. The V gene's germline CDR1 is LGHNA and CDR2 YSLEER. Trimming stripped 4 bases from V and 4 bases from J, with 16 bases between.

Ten or more counts support this clonotype. The gene calls are TRBV7-8 and TRBJ1-1, with D perhaps TRBD1 (5 bases). This CDR3 region has 16 residues. CDR1 and CDR2 (germline): SGHVS, FQNEAQ. V gave up 5 bases and J gave up 0 bases, with 16 bases separating them. The DNA for the CDR3 is TGTGCCAGCAGCCCCTTGGGGGAGGTCATGAACACTGAAGCTTTCTTT. This codes for CASSPLGEVMNTEAFF. Together with reference TRBV7-8 and TRBJ1-1, the CDR3 gives the full variable domain: GAGVSQSPRYKVAKRGQDVALRCDPISGHVSLFWYQQALGQGPEFLTYFQNEAQLDKSGLPSDRFFAERPEGSVSTLKIQRTQQEDSAVYLCASSPLGEVMNTEAFFGQGTRLTVV.

The sample holds a few counts of this clonotype. V usage is TRBV7-9 and J usage is TRBJ1-2, with TRBD1 identical over 7 bases. The J segment lost 2 bases and the V segment lost 5 bases, leaving 8 bases of the junction unmatched. The CDR3 is 15 amino acids. The V gene's germline CDR1 is SEHNR and CDR2 FQNEAQ (reference sequence). The CDR3 reads CASSGAGQKNYGYTF. The CDR3, as DNA: TGTGCCAGCAGCGGAGCGGGACAGAAGAACTATGGCTACACCTTC.

Many counts were recorded for this clonotype. The chain has TRBV7-9 and TRBJ1-2; possibly TRBD1 for D (5 bases). The germline V gene has CDR1 SEHNR and CDR2 FQNEAQ (reference sequence). V was clipped by 5 bases and J by 0 bases, with 13 bases between them. CDR3 length: 15 amino acids. The CDR3 DNA reads TGTGCCAGCAGCCCCAGTGGGGCAGCTAACTATGGCTACACCTTC. Residues: CASSPSGAANYGYTF.

This clonotype has at least ten counts. The chain joins TRBV2 to TRBJ1-1, with D unresolved. The CDR3 totals 11 residues. V dropped 2 bases and J dropped 8 bases, with 6 bases sitting between them. CDR1 SNHLY and CDR2 FYNNEI come from the germline V gene. The CDR3 is CASSEIREAFF. CDR3 in DNA: TGTGCCAGCAGTGAAATCAGGGAAGCTTTCTTT.

This chain links TRBV7-3 with TRBJ2-3, with TRBD1 identical over 9 bases. The V segment lost 2 bases and the J segment 4 bases; nucleotides outside the gene matches: 4. The CDR3 has 15 amino acids. The V gene's germline CDR1 is SGHTA and CDR2 FQGTGA. In nucleotides, the CDR3 is TGTGCCAGCAGCTTAGTGGGACAGGGCTCAGATACGCAGTATTTT. Amino acids: CASSLVGQGSDTQYF.

This clonotype was seen ten or more times. V and J are TRBV6-6 and TRBJ2-3, with 8 bases lining up with TRBD2. CDR3 length equals 14 residues. Germline values: CDR1 MNHNY, CDR2 SVGAGI (reference sequence). With 7 bases clipped from V and 6 bases from J, the junction kept 9 bases outside the gene matches. CDR3 in amino acids: CASNPGGRGDTQYF. The CDR3 DNA follows: TGTGCCAGCAACCCGGGGGGGCGAGGTGATACGCAGTATTTT.

This clonotype was found many times. The genes are TRBV20-1 and TRBJ2-1; 7 bases are shared with TRBD1. V lost 5 bases to trimming and J lost 4 bases; unmatched junction nucleotides: 5. Looked up from germline, CDR1 is DFQATT and CDR2 is SNEGSKA (reference sequence). The CDR3 consists of 13 residues. CDR3 region: CSAPRDRYNEQFF. The CDR3 DNA reads TGCAGTGCTCCCCGGGACAGATACAATGAGCAGTTCTTC.

Only a few counts were recorded for this clonotype. The V and J genes are TRBV28 and TRBJ2-1; maybe TRBD2 (7 bases). CDR1 and CDR2 from the germline V gene are MDHEN and SYDVKM. The ends were cut back, 3 bases at V and 0 bases at J, with 12 bases in the middle. This CDR3 spans 16 amino acids. In DNA, the CDR3 is TGTGCCAGCAGTTTGGGGGGGCCGAGCTCCTACAATGAGCAGTTCTTC. The encoded protein is CASSLGGPSSYNEQFF. The whole variable domain, remainder taken from reference TRBV28 and TRBJ2-1, is DVKVTQSSRYLVKRTGEKVFLECVQDMDHENMFWYRQDPGLGLRLIYFSYDVKMKEKGDIPEGYSVSREKKERFSLILESASTNQTSMYLCASSLGGPSSYNEQFFGPGTRLTVL.

The chain links TRBV28 to TRBJ2-3; 8 nucleotides agree with TRBD2. J gave up 6 bases and V 8 bases, and 7 bases lay outside the gene matches. From germline, CDR1 is MDHEN and CDR2 SYDVKM. The CDR3 is 13 amino acids. In DNA form, the CDR3 reads TGTGCCAGCCAGATCCGGGGGGGCGATACGCAGTATTTT. Translated, it gives CASQIRGGDTQYF.

A few counts support this clonotype. At one end, the junction sequence differs from germline, possibly due to a read error. J is TRBJ2-3 and V is TRBV7-9; 7 positions match TRBD2. The CDR3 length is 16 residues. Germline loops: CDR1 SEHNR, CDR2 FQNEAQ (reference sequence). Written as DNA, the CDR3 is TGTCCCAGCAGCAGGATTTCGGCAGGGAGGGGAGATACGCAGTATTTT. Translated, it gives CPSSRISAGRGDTQYF.

This clonotype was picked up many times. The rearrangement links TRBV12-3 or TRBV12-4 to TRBJ1-5; 9 positions agree with TRBD1. The CDR3 spans 15 residues. The V and J ends lost 5 bases and 4 bases, in that order; junction bases with no gene match: 6. Here the CDR3 reads CASSPGQGLNQPQHF. In DNA form, the CDR3 reads TGTGCCAGCAGTCCCGGACAGGGGCTAAATCAGCCCCAGCATTTT.

This clonotype appeared a few times. The chain links TRBV15 to TRBJ2-7; 9 nucleotides line up with TRBD2. The germline gives CDR1 LNHNV, CDR2 YYDKDF (reference sequence). There are 15 residues in the CDR3. The V gene end was trimmed by 3 bases and the J gene end by 3 bases; junction bases not matched to a gene: 6. CDR3 residues: CATSSGLASYYEQYF. The CDR3 coding sequence is TGTGCCACCAGCAGCGGACTAGCGTCTTACTACGAGCAGTACTTC.

This clonotype was detected ten times or more. V usage is TRBV6-5 and J usage is TRBJ2-3; TRBD2 might be the D (6 bases). Trimming pared 6 bases from V and 9 bases from J, leaving 19 bases between. This CDR3 contains 14 residues. CDR1 and CDR2 from the germline V gene are MNHEY and SVGAGI. The CDR3 DNA follows: TGTGCCAGCAGCCGGGACTCCCCAGTTTCCACGCAGTATTTT. Protein: CASSRDSPVSTQYF.

This clonotype has at least ten counts. The rearrangement joins TRBV5-1 to TRBJ1-1; D gene unclear. The CDR3 spans 14 residues. The germline CDR1 and CDR2 sequences are SGHRS and YFSETQ. The V gene lost 0 bases and the J gene lost 0 bases, with 6 bases spanning the gap. DNA for the CDR3: TGCGCCAGCAGCTTGGAAGGGTTGAACACTGAAGCTTTCTTT. It codes for CASSLEGLNTEAFF.

This clonotype was recorded many times. The gene calls are TRBV6-5 and TRBJ1-5; D is possibly TRBD1 (6 bases). The CDR3 has 15 amino acids. The germline V and J ends were trimmed by 2 bases and 2 bases, with 10 bases remaining between them. Looked up from germline, CDR1 is MNHEY and CDR2 is SVGAGI. CDR3 bases: TGTGCCAGCAGTTACAGAAGGGGGGGCAATCAGCCCCAGCATTTT. Encoded protein: CASSYRRGGNQPQHF.

This clonotype was seen ten or more times. The V gene is TRBV28, the J gene TRBJ1-2; 9 bases map to TRBD1. The V segment lost 7 bases and the J segment 3 bases; nucleotides outside the gene matches: 9. The CDR3 is made up of 15 amino acids. The V gene's germline CDR1 is MDHEN and CDR2 SYDVKM. In DNA, the CDR3 is TGTGCCAGCACCCCCTCCGGGACAGGGCACTATGGCTACACCTTC. Amino acids: CASTPSGTGHYGYTF.

This clonotype was recorded at least ten times. The CDR3 coding sequence is TGCAGTGTCCCCCCGGGGCTGTCCTACAATGAGCAGTTCTTC. It specifies CSVPPGLSYNEQFF. J is TRBJ2-1 and V is TRBV20-1; perhaps D is TRBD1 or TRBD2 (5 bases each). With 7 bases removed from V and 1 base from J, the gap between germline ends came to 14 bases. There are 14 residues in the CDR3. CDR1 is DFQATT, CDR2 SNEGSKA, per germline (reference sequence).

This clonotype was recorded a few times. The V gene is TRBV20-1, the J gene TRBJ2-7, with a tentative D call TRBD2 (5 bases). In germline, CDR1 is DFQATT, CDR2 SNEGSKA (reference sequence). V was pared by 0 bases and J by 3 bases, with 9 bases between. The CDR3 sequence is 13 residues long. CDR3 DNA sequence: TGCAGTGCTAGAGATGCCGGACTCTACGAGCAGTACTTC. It yields the protein CSARDAGLYEQYF.

The sample holds a few counts of this clonotype. The CDR3 DNA is TGCAGTGCTACCATCCCCGCAAGCACAGATACGCAGTATTTT. This encodes CSATIPASTDTQYF. The rearrangement links TRBV20-1 to TRBJ2-3; D not certain. CDR1 and CDR2 from the germline V gene are DFQATT and SNEGSKA (reference sequence). The CDR3 has 14 amino acids. V lost 4 bases to trimming and J lost 0 bases, with 11 bases between them.

This clonotype came up many times. The chain carries TRBV30 and TRBJ2-3; 8 nucleotides match TRBD2. The J segment lost 1 base and the V segment lost 5 bases, leaving 5 bases of the junction unmatched. Germline V gene sequence: CDR1 GTSNPN, CDR2 SVGIG (reference sequence). This CDR3 contains 14 residues. The CDR3 DNA reads as TGTGCCTGGGCCAGAGCGGGGGGCACAGATACGCAGTATTTT. Protein: CAWARAGGTDTQYF.